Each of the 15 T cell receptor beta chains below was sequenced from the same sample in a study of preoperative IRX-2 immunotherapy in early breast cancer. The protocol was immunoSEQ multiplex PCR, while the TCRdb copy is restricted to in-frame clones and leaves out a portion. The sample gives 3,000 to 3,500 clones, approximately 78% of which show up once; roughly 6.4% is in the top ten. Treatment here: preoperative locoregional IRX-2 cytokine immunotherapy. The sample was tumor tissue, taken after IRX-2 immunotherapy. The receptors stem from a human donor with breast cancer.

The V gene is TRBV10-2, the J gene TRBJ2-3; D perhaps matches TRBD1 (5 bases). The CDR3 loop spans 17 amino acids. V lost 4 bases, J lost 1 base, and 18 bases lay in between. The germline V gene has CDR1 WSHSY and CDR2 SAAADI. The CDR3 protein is CASSGPRFGAGTDTQYF. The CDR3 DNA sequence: TGCGCCAGCAGTGGGCCTCGATTTGGGGCGGGCACAGATACGCAGTATTTT.

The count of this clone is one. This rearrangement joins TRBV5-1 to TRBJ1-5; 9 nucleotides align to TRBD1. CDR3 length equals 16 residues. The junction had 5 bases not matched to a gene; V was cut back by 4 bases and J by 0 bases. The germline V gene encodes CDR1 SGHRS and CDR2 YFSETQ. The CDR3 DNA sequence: TGCGCCAGCAGCCCAGGGACAGGGCATAGCAATCAGCCCCAGCATTTT. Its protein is CASSPGTGHSNQPQHF.

The CDR3: CSVVGLAVSEQYF. CDR3 in DNA: TGCAGCGTTGTGGGACTAGCGGTAAGCGAGCAGTACTTC. The chain uses TRBV29-1 and TRBJ2-7, with TRBD2 identical over 11 bases. The CDR3 extends over 13 amino acids. The germline V gene encodes CDR1 SQVTM and CDR2 ANQGSEA. Unmatched junction bases numbered 5, after V lost 4 bases and J lost 6 bases.

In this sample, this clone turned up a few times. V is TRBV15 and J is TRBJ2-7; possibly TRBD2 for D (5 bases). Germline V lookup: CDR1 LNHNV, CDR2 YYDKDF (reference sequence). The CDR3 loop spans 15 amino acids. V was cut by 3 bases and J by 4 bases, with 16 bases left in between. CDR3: CATSSGLDIWYEQYF. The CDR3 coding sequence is TGTGCCACCAGCAGTGGACTCGACATTTGGTACGAGCAGTACTTC. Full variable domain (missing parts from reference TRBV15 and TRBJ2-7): DAMVIQNPRYQVTQFGKPVTLSCSQTLNHNVMYWYQQKSSQAPKLLFHYYDKDFNNEADTPDNFQSRRPNTSFCFLDIRSPGLGDTAMYLCATSSGLDIWYEQYFGPGTRLTVT.

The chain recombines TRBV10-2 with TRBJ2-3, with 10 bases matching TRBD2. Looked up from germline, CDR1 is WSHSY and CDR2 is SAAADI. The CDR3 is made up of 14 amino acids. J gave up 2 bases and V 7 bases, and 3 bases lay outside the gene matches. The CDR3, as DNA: TGCGCCAGCACGCTAGCGGGAGACACAGATACGCAGTATTTT. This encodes CASTLAGDTDTQYF.

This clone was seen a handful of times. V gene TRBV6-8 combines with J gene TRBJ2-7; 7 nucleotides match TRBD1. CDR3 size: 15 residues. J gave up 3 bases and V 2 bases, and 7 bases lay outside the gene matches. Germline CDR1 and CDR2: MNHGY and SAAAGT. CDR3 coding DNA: TGTGCCAGCAGTTACCAGACAGGGAATGGCTACGAGCAGTACTTC. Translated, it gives CASSYQTGNGYEQYF.

The CDR3 sequence is CSVAPGSYGYTF. Here the CDR3 DNA reads TGCAGCGTGGCCCCAGGAAGCTATGGCTACACCTTC. The rearrangement uses TRBV29-1 and TRBJ1-2; D is unresolved. V was pared by 6 bases and J by 4 bases, with 12 bases between. Per the germline V gene, CDR1 is SQVTM and CDR2 is ANQGSEA. The CDR3 runs to 12 residues.

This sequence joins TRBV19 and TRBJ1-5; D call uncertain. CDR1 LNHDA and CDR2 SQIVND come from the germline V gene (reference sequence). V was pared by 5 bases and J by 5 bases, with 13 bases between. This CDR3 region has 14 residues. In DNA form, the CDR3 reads TGTGCCAGTAGTCGACGGGAACGATATCAGCCCCAGCATTTT. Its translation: CASSRRERYQPQHF.

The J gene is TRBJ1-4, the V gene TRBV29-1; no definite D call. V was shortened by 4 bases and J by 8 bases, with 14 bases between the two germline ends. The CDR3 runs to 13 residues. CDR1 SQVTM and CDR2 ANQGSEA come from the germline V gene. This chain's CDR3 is CSVGIQVSEKLFF. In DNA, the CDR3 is TGCAGCGTTGGAATCCAGGTTAGCGAAAAACTGTTTTTT.

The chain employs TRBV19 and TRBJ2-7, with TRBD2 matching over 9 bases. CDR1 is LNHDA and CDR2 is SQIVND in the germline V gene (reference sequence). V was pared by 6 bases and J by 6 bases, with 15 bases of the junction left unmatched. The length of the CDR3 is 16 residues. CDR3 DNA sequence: TGTGCCAGTAGAACGGGAGCGGGAGGCCCCGGGGGCGAGCAGTACTTC. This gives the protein CASRTGAGGPGGEQYF.

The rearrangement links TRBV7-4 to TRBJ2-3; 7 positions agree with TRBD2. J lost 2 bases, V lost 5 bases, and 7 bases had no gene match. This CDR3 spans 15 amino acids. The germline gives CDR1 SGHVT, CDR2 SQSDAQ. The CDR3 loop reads CASSRVAGLTDTQYF. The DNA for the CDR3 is TGTGCCAGCAGCCGCGTAGCGGGCCTCACAGATACGCAGTATTTT.

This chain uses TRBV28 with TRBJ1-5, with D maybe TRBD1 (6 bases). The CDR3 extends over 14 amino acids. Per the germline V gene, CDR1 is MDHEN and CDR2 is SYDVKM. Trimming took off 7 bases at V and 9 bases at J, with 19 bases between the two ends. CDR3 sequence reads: CASTPSTGPGPQHF. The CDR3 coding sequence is TGTGCCAGCACCCCCTCGACAGGCCCCGGGCCCCAGCATTTT.

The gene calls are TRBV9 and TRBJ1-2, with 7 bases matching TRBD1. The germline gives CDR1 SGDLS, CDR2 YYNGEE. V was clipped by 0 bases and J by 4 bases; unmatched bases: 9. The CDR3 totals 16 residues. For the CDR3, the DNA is TGTGCCAGCAGCGTAGAGACCCCAAGGGGGCCCTATGGCTACACCTTC. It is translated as CASSVETPRGPYGYTF.

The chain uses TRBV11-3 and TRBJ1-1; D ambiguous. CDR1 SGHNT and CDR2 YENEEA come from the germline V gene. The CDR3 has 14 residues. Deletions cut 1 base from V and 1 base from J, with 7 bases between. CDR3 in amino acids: CASSLVHENTEAFF. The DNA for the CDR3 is TGTGCCAGCAGCTTAGTTCATGAGAACACTGAAGCTTTCTTT.

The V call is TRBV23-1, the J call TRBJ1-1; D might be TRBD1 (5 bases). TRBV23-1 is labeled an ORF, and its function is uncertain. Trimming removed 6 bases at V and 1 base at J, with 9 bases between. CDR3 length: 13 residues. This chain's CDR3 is CASSSGGNTEAFF. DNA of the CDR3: TGCGCCAGCAGCTCCGGGGGGAACACTGAAGCTTTCTTT.